Listed here are 2 T cell receptor beta chains from one sample, sequenced in a study of vaccination and CD4 T cells after COVID-19. This sample's time point: late sampling 161 to 241 days after vaccination in a few convalescent patients. TCRdb reprocessed the PCR reads with MiXCR, giving one entry per CDR3 protein. The sample lists approximately 30,000 distinct CDR3 sequences; 51% were seen once. The sample in question was CD4+ T cells from blood, obtained about 7 months after SARS-CoV-2 vaccination. The source of these receptors is a human donor who had recovered from COVID-19.

The chain is built from TRBV27 and TRBJ2-5; D is perhaps TRBD2 (5 bases). CDR3 length: 14 amino acids. V lost 2 bases and J lost 9, with 16 bases in between. Germline values: CDR1 MNHEY, CDR2 SMNVEV (reference sequence). The CDR3 reads CASSLTSGLGPQYF. The CDR3 DNA sequence: TGTGCCAGCAGTTTAACTTCGGGATTAGGGCCCCAGTACTTC.

This clonotype has only a few counts. The chain carries TRBV7-9 and TRBJ1-1; 7 nucleotides agree with TRBD1. From germline, CDR1 is SEHNR and CDR2 FQNEAQ (reference sequence). The CDR3 has 14 residues. V lost 4 bases to trimming and J lost 3 bases; unmatched junction nucleotides: 5. The CDR3: CASSSRTGDTEAFF. The CDR3 region has the DNA TGTGCCAGCAGCTCCCGGACAGGCGACACTGAAGCTTTCTTT.